The 9 T cell receptor beta chains listed next were all sequenced from one sample in a study of T cells in Graves' hyperthyroidism and ophthalmopathy (dated by TCRdb to 2018 to 2020). The library was obtained by multiplex PCR. Instrument used: Illumina HiSeq 2000. The TCR beta CDR3 regions were amplified from the RNA transcripts. The first round of RT-PCR for the TCR CDR3 was performed with the HTBI primer set and the Qiagen OneStep RT-PCR kit. The public sequencing data were trimmed at Q25 with fastp and processed into clonotypes with MiXCR by TCRdb, which kept only in-frame beta chains. Rows with a matching CDR3 protein are joined into one entry that keeps the most common DNA and genes. The sample table contains 300,000 to 450,000 distinct CDR3 sequences; only one count was recorded for approximately 15% of them. The biggest ten clones account for 25% to 35% of the sample. Sequencing was carried out using blood. The receptors here all came from a woman aged 18-29 years with Graves' hyperthyroidism that later progressed to Graves' ophthalmopathy.

The gene calls are TRBV5-4 and TRBJ2-1, with TRBD2 identical over 16 bases. This CDR3 is built from 19 residues. Per germline, CDR1 SGHNT and CDR2 YYREEE (reference sequence). V trimming: 4 bases; J trimming: 2 bases; junction bases outside the gene matches: 9. The CDR3: CASSGTSGRAFDTYNEQFF. The CDR3 DNA is TGTGCCAGCAGCGGGACTAGCGGGAGGGCCTTCGATACCTACAATGAGCAGTTCTTC.

A few counts support this clonotype. V and J are TRBV19 and TRBJ2-7; D remains ambiguous. V was clipped by 9 bases and J by 3 bases, with 12 bases between them. The germline V gene has CDR1 LNHDA and CDR2 SQIVND (reference sequence). CDR3 length equals 12 residues. Here the CDR3 reads CASTDTGYEQYF. The CDR3 region has the DNA TGTGCCAGCACTGACACTGGCTACGAGCAGTACTTC. Combining the CDR3 with reference TRBV19 and TRBJ2-7 gives the whole variable domain DGGITQSPKYLFRKEGQNVTLSCEQNLNHDAMYWYRQDPGQGLRLIYYSQIVNDFQKGDIAEGYSVSREKKESFPLTVTSAQKNPTAFYLCASTDTGYEQYFGPGTRLTVT.

The chain couples TRBV4-1 to TRBJ2-3; 8 nucleotides agree with TRBD2. This CDR3 is 16 amino acids long. After removal of 5 bases from V and 3 bases from J, the junction contained 10 bases not matched to a gene. Germline CDR1 reads MGHRA; CDR2 reads YSYEKL. CDR3 in DNA: TGCGCCAGCAGCTTACTAGCGGACGCTAGGACAGATACGCAGTATTTT. Protein product: CASSLLADARTDTQYF.

This clonotype was picked up many times. This rearrangement joins TRBV7-2 to TRBJ2-2; D possibly corresponds to TRBD2 (5 bases). Trimming pared 5 bases from V and 3 bases from J, leaving 13 bases between. CDR3 length: 15 residues. The germline CDR1 and CDR2 sequences are SGHTA and FQGNSA. CDR3 coding DNA: TGTGCCAGCAGCCCTCGTCGAGGGTACACCGGGGAGCTGTTTTTT. This encodes CASSPRRGYTGELFF.

This clonotype was picked up a small number of times. The chain combines TRBV6-5 with TRBJ2-1; tentative D call: TRBD1 (7 bases). V gave up 0 bases and J gave up 5 bases, with 8 bases separating them. Germline CDR1 reads MNHEY; CDR2 reads SVGAGI. The CDR3 has 14 residues. For the CDR3, the DNA is TGTGCCAGCAGTTACTCCAGGGGGGACAATGAGCAGTTCTTC. Its translation: CASSYSRGDNEQFF.

The chain employs TRBV5-4 and TRBJ2-1; 8 bases are shared with TRBD2. The J segment lost 4 bases and the V segment lost 1 base, leaving 16 bases of the junction unmatched. Germline assignment: CDR1 SGHNT and CDR2 YYREEE (reference sequence). CDR3 size: 19 residues. The DNA of the CDR3 is TGTGCCAGCAGCTTGTGGGGGAGATCGGGACTAGGAATATACAATGAGCAGTTCTTC. It yields the protein CASSLWGRSGLGIYNEQFF.

The chain couples TRBV7-6 to TRBJ1-3, with D unresolved. The CDR3 consists of 12 residues. Trimming removed 5 bases at V and 8 bases at J, with 10 bases between. Germline CDR1 and CDR2: SGHVS and FNYEAQ. Here the CDR3 reads CASSPRVDTIYF. The CDR3 nucleotides read TGTGCCAGCAGCCCCCGGGTCGACACCATATATTTT.

This clonotype appeared a single time. This may arise from a read error, as a much more abundant clone is one base away. The rearrangement links TRBV3-1 to TRBJ2-7, with TRBD2 matching over 10 bases. After removal of 2 bases from V and 2 bases from J, the junction contained 0 bases not matched to a gene. CDR1 and CDR2 (germline): LGHDT, YNNKEL (reference sequence). The length of the CDR3 is 14 residues. The CDR3 DNA follows: TGTGCCAGCAGCCAACTAGCGGGGGCCTACGAGCAGTACTTC. Amino acid sequence: CASSQLAGAYEQYF.

This clonotype appeared a few times. V and J are TRBV5-4 and TRBJ2-2; tentatively, D is TRBD1 or TRBD2 (5 bases each). CDR1 and CDR2 from the germline V gene are SGHNT and YYREEE (reference sequence). V was trimmed by 0 bases and J by 4 bases, leaving 13 bases between them. This CDR3 is 16 amino acids long. The CDR3 spells CASSLAVGGGTGELFF. The DNA of the CDR3 is TGTGCCAGCAGCTTGGCGGTGGGTGGGGGCACCGGGGAGCTGTTTTTT.